This T cell receptor beta chain was sequenced in a study of T cells in Graves' hyperthyroidism and ophthalmopathy. Notes on the study in general: Most clonotypes expanded in thyroid above 0.001 were likewise present in blood. Ophthalmopathy cases were set apart from stable hyperthyroidism by a 13 V-J model.

Patients with uncontrolled infections, other autoimmune diseases, pregnancy or lactation were excluded. This clonotype was seen a handful of times. Its antigen is not identified. Authors of the study amplified TCR beta CDR3 regions from RNA transcripts. HTBI primers were the set used in a first-round RT-PCR of the TCR CDR3. TCRdb fed the multiplex PCR reads into MiXCR, producing one record per CDR3 protein. The repertoire holds hundreds of thousands of distinct CDR3 sequences, with approximately 15% as singletons. With V trimmed by 4 bases and J by 2 bases, 6 bases remained unmatched. The CDR3 runs to 15 residues. The V gene's germline CDR1 is MNHEY and CDR2 SVGAGI.

The source of this sequence is a young woman with Graves' hyperthyroidism. This sequence joins TRBV6-5 and TRBJ1-2; 8 bases map to TRBD1. The sequencing input was blood. This chain's CDR3 is CASSSAGGPNYGYTF. CDR3 coding DNA: TGTGCCAGCAGTTCGGCAGGGGGCCCCAACTATGGCTACACCTTC.